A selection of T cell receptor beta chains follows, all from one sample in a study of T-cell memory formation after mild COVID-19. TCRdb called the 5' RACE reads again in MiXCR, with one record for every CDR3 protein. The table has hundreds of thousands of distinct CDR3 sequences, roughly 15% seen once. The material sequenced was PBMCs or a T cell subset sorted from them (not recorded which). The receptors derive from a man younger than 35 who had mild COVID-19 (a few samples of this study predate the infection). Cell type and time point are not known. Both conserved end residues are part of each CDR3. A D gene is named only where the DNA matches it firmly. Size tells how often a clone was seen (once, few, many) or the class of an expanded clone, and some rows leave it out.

CDR3nt: TGTGCCAGCAGCCCAGACAGCTATAATGAAAAACTGTTTTTT
CDR3aa: CASSPDSYNEKLFF
j_gene: TRBJ1-4
d_gene: .
v_gene: TRBV7-2
abundance: .

CDR3nt: TGCAGTGCTAGAGGAGTGCTAGCGGCTAGCACAGATACGCAGTATTTT
CDR3aa: CSARGVLAASTDTQYF
j_gene: TRBJ2-3
d_gene: TRBD2
v_gene: TRBV20-1
abundance: few

CDR3nt: TGTGCCAGCAGCCTTCGGGGGACTGCCAATTCACCCCTCCACTTT
CDR3aa: CASSLRGTANSPLHF
j_gene: TRBJ1-6
d_gene: .
v_gene: TRBV3-1
abundance: many

CDR3nt: TGTGCCAGTAAGAGCGGTAGCGGGGGCCCCAACACCGGGGAGCTGTTTTTT
CDR3aa: CASKSGSGGPNTGELFF
j_gene: TRBJ2-2
d_gene: TRBD2
v_gene: TRBV19
abundance: many

CDR3nt: TGTGCCAGCAGTTTAGGCACGGCGACAGGGTACGAGCAGTACTTC
CDR3aa: CASSLGTATGYEQYF
j_gene: TRBJ2-7
d_gene: TRBD1
v_gene: TRBV28
abundance: .

CDR3nt: TGTGCCAGCAGTCGGTCGGGGGCAGGGTTTTCACCCCTCCACTTT
CDR3aa: CASSRSGAGFSPLHF
j_gene: TRBJ1-6
d_gene: .
v_gene: TRBV2
abundance: few

CDR3nt: TGTGCCAGCAGCCCTAGCGGGGGGGCCCCCAATGAGCAGTTCTTC
CDR3aa: CASSPSGGAPNEQFF
j_gene: TRBJ2-1
d_gene: TRBD2
v_gene: TRBV7-2
abundance: many

CDR3nt: TGTGCCAGCAACACGCAGGGGGGTGGCGGGGAGCTGTTTTTT
CDR3aa: CASNTQGGGGELFF
j_gene: TRBJ2-2
d_gene: .
v_gene: TRBV6-6
abundance: few

CDR3nt: TGTGCCAGCAGCTACCCACCCGGTCATTGGGTGGGCCCTAGCACAGATACGCAGTATTTT
CDR3aa: CASSYPPGHWVGPSTDTQYF
j_gene: TRBJ2-3
d_gene: .
v_gene: TRBV5-6
abundance: .

CDR3nt: TGTGCCAGCAGTTACTATTCGAACACCGGGGAGCTGTTTTTT
CDR3aa: CASSYYSNTGELFF
j_gene: TRBJ2-2
d_gene: .
v_gene: TRBV6-2/TRBV6-3
abundance: .

CDR3nt: TGTGCCAGCAGCTTCCGACGGACGAACACTGAAGCTTTCTTT
CDR3aa: CASSFRRTNTEAFF
j_gene: TRBJ1-1
d_gene: .
v_gene: TRBV13
abundance: many

CDR3nt: TGTGCCAGCAGCGCCGGGACAGGTTTTCGTGGCTACACCTTC
CDR3aa: CASSAGTGFRGYTF
j_gene: TRBJ1-2
d_gene: TRBD1
v_gene: TRBV7-2
abundance: .

CDR3nt: TGCGCCAGCAGGAAGAGCTCCTACAATGAGCAGTTCTTC
CDR3aa: CASRKSSYNEQFF
j_gene: TRBJ2-1
d_gene: .
v_gene: TRBV4-1
abundance: .

CDR3nt: TGTGCCAGCAGTTACCGGGACAGGGGCCATGGGCCCCTCCACTTT
CDR3aa: CASSYRDRGHGPLHF
j_gene: TRBJ1-6
d_gene: TRBD1
v_gene: TRBV6-2/TRBV6-3
abundance: .

CDR3nt: TGCGCCAGCAGCCCGGGGACAGGGGCTGAAAAACTGTTTTTT
CDR3aa: CASSPGTGAEKLFF
j_gene: TRBJ1-4
d_gene: TRBD1
v_gene: TRBV5-1
abundance: .

CDR3nt: TGCAGCGTTTCGTATGGAACCACAAGCTCCTACGAGCAGTACTTC
CDR3aa: CSVSYGTTSSYEQYF
j_gene: TRBJ2-7
d_gene: .
v_gene: TRBV29-1
abundance: few

CDR3nt: TGTGCCAGCAGCCCGGTCTTAAGAGCGGGGGGCCAGCAGTTCTTC
CDR3aa: CASSPVLRAGGQQFF
j_gene: TRBJ2-1
d_gene: TRBD2
v_gene: TRBV7-9
abundance: .

CDR3nt: TGTGCCAGCAGTTTCACAGCTCGGAATGAAAAACTGTTTTTT
CDR3aa: CASSFTARNEKLFF
j_gene: TRBJ1-4
d_gene: .
v_gene: TRBV6-2/TRBV6-3
abundance: .

CDR3nt: TGTGCCAGCACCCCCTACTCGGGGGGAGGCTACACCTTC
CDR3aa: CASTPYSGGGYTF
j_gene: TRBJ1-2
d_gene: .
v_gene: TRBV12-3/TRBV12-4
abundance: few

CDR3nt: TGTGCCTGGACCTTAACAGGGAGCGGGGGAGAGACCCAGTACTTC
CDR3aa: CAWTLTGSGGETQYF
j_gene: TRBJ2-5
d_gene: TRBD2
v_gene: TRBV30
abundance: .

CDR3nt: TGCAGTGCTAGTCCAGGGGGGCCCAATCAGCCCCAGCATTTT
CDR3aa: CSASPGGPNQPQHF
j_gene: TRBJ1-5
d_gene: TRBD1
v_gene: TRBV20-1
abundance: .

CDR3nt: TGTGCCAGCAGCGCCTATGCCGGGCCCCGCGGGAATGAGCAGTTCTTC
CDR3aa: CASSAYAGPRGNEQFF
j_gene: TRBJ2-1
d_gene: .
v_gene: TRBV9
abundance: .

CDR3nt: TGCAGCGTTGGCGACAGGGGCTACGAGCAGTACTTC
CDR3aa: CSVGDRGYEQYF
j_gene: TRBJ2-7
d_gene: TRBD1
v_gene: TRBV29-1
abundance: few

CDR3nt: TGTGCCAGCAGCCCCCCGGGACTAGCGGGGATGTACAATGAGCAGTTCTTC
CDR3aa: CASSPPGLAGMYNEQFF
j_gene: TRBJ2-1
d_gene: TRBD2
v_gene: TRBV7-3
abundance: few

CDR3nt: TGCGCCAGCAGCCAAGAGGCCCTAGCGGAGAGCACAGATACGCAGTATTTT
CDR3aa: CASSQEALAESTDTQYF
j_gene: TRBJ2-3
d_gene: TRBD2
v_gene: TRBV4-3
abundance: few

CDR3nt: TGTGCCAGCTCGTCGGACAGGGGAAACACCATATATTTT
CDR3aa: CASSSDRGNTIYF
j_gene: TRBJ1-3
d_gene: TRBD1
v_gene: TRBV18
abundance: .

CDR3nt: TGTGCCAGCAGCTATCCGGGACGGCGAGAAGAGACCCAGTACTTC
CDR3aa: CASSYPGRREETQYF
j_gene: TRBJ2-5
d_gene: .
v_gene: TRBV5-4
abundance: few

CDR3nt: TGCGCCAGCAGCTTGAAACTAGCGGGGGGTGGAGATACGCAGTATTTT
CDR3aa: CASSLKLAGGGDTQYF
j_gene: TRBJ2-3
d_gene: TRBD2
v_gene: TRBV5-1
abundance: many

CDR3nt: TGTGCCAGCAGCAGAGGGGAAGGGAGGCCCATATATTTT
CDR3aa: CASSRGEGRPIYF
j_gene: TRBJ1-3
d_gene: .
v_gene: TRBV7-2
abundance: .

CDR3nt: TGCGCCAGCAGCCCCGGGGGATCTAACTCTGGGGCCAACGTCCTGACTTTC
CDR3aa: CASSPGGSNSGANVLTF
j_gene: TRBJ2-6
d_gene: .
v_gene: TRBV4-3
abundance: .

CDR3nt: TGTGCCAGCAGTCCAGCAAGACCGTACAATGAGCAGTTCTTC
CDR3aa: CASSPARPYNEQFF
j_gene: TRBJ2-1
d_gene: .
v_gene: TRBV6-5
abundance: many

CDR3nt: TGTGCCAGCAGCTCAGGGAGGTACCAAGAGACCCAGTACTTC
CDR3aa: CASSSGRYQETQYF
j_gene: TRBJ2-5
d_gene: .
v_gene: TRBV7-2
abundance: many

CDR3nt: TGTGCCAGCAGTTACTCGAATCCAGAGACCCAGTACTTC
CDR3aa: CASSYSNPETQYF
j_gene: TRBJ2-5
d_gene: .
v_gene: TRBV6-2/TRBV6-3
abundance: few

CDR3nt: TGTGCCAGCTCGGAGGCGGGGCGGAGGTGGAACACTGAAGCTTTCTTT
CDR3aa: CASSEAGRRWNTEAFF
j_gene: TRBJ1-1
d_gene: .
v_gene: TRBV19
abundance: .

CDR3nt: TGTGCCAGTCAAAGAACACCTTATCGGACCATAGATACGCAGTATTTT
CDR3aa: CASQRTPYRTIDTQYF
j_gene: TRBJ2-3
d_gene: .
v_gene: TRBV7-2
abundance: .

CDR3nt: TGTGCCAGCACCAGCTTCCGAAGGGGGCCCAGAGATGAGCAGTTCTTC
CDR3aa: CASTSFRRGPRDEQFF
j_gene: TRBJ2-1
d_gene: TRBD1
v_gene: TRBV12-3/TRBV12-4
abundance: .

CDR3nt: TGTGCCAGTAGTAATACAGGGGTGTACACTGAAGCTTTCTTT
CDR3aa: CASSNTGVYTEAFF
j_gene: TRBJ1-1
d_gene: TRBD1
v_gene: TRBV19
abundance: .

CDR3nt: TGTGCTAGCAGCTACCACGGGGGGCCGGGAGAGACCCAGTACTTC
CDR3aa: CASSYHGGPGETQYF
j_gene: TRBJ2-5
d_gene: .
v_gene: TRBV7-7
abundance: few

CDR3nt: TGTGCCAGCTCACCGTCGGGACCGGGACAGGGGTTAATTGGCTACACCTTC
CDR3aa: CASSPSGPGQGLIGYTF
j_gene: TRBJ1-2
d_gene: TRBD1
v_gene: TRBV18
abundance: few

CDR3nt: TGCAGCATAGAGGGACAGTTCAACACTGAAGCTTTCTTT
CDR3aa: CSIEGQFNTEAFF
j_gene: TRBJ1-1
d_gene: TRBD1
v_gene: TRBV29-1
abundance: once

CDR3nt: TGTGCCATCAGTGAGTCGGTCAGCGGAAACACCATATATTTT
CDR3aa: CAISESVSGNTIYF
j_gene: TRBJ1-3
d_gene: .
v_gene: TRBV10-3
abundance: .

CDR3nt: TGTGCCAGCAGCTTAGGGCAGGGACTAACGGGGAACAATGAGCAGTTCTTC
CDR3aa: CASSLGQGLTGNNEQFF
j_gene: TRBJ2-1
d_gene: TRBD2
v_gene: TRBV7-2
abundance: few

CDR3nt: TGTGCCAGCAGCTCGGATTGGGAGGGTACCACTGAAGCTTTCTTT
CDR3aa: CASSSDWEGTTEAFF
j_gene: TRBJ1-1
d_gene: .
v_gene: TRBV7-2
abundance: many

CDR3nt: TGTGCCAGCAGACTCCGGGGGGCTAGCACAGATACGCAGTATTTT
CDR3aa: CASRLRGASTDTQYF
j_gene: TRBJ2-3
d_gene: .
v_gene: TRBV6-5
abundance: many

CDR3nt: TGCGCCAGCAGCCCGGGACAGGGGGCTAATCAGCCCCAGCATTTT
CDR3aa: CASSPGQGANQPQHF
j_gene: TRBJ1-5
d_gene: TRBD1
v_gene: TRBV5-1
abundance: many

CDR3nt: TGCGCCAGCAGCCAAGCCGGACTAGCGGCCAGCACAGATACGCAGTATTTT
CDR3aa: CASSQAGLAASTDTQYF
j_gene: TRBJ2-3
d_gene: TRBD2
v_gene: TRBV4-3
abundance: few

CDR3nt: TGCGCCAGCAGCCACCCCCGAAGCGGGGTCACAGATACGCAGTATTTT
CDR3aa: CASSHPRSGVTDTQYF
j_gene: TRBJ2-3
d_gene: TRBD2
v_gene: TRBV4-1
abundance: .

CDR3nt: TGTGCCAGCGGAATAAAAGAGACCCAGTACTTC
CDR3aa: CASGIKETQYF
j_gene: TRBJ2-5
d_gene: .
v_gene: TRBV4-2
abundance: .